This record concerns one T cell receptor (beta chain) sequence. Its antigen is not known. The sample belongs to a study of cytomegalovirus exposure and HLA in healthy donors. Whole-study context: Samples from HLA-typed donors yielded around 85 million unique TCRs in an early data release.

The CDR3 loop spans 16 amino acids. From germline, CDR1 is KGHSH and CDR2 LQKENI. V lost 6 bases, J lost 2 bases, and 11 bases stayed unmatched. Study outcomes and limitations: By HLA locus, TCR association rates varied in a later analysis, with DRB1 showing the most and HLA-C the fewest.

Both 60 Vbeta primers and 13 Jbeta primers went into the PCR. Clones were read by immunoSEQ multiplex PCR, and TCRdb kept only the in-frame ones, dropping some. The sample totals approximately 100,000 clones; its top ten clones hold roughly 15%. Source material: PBMCs. This receptor was taken from a man aged 45-65 years in good health and CMV-seropositive. This sequence joins TRBV18 and TRBJ2-3; TRBD2 aligns across 7 bases. The CDR3 region is CASSRETGGYTDTQYF. CDR3 coding DNA: TGTGCCAGCTCGCGGGAGACGGGCGGATACACAGATACGCAGTATTTT.